Below are 4 T cell receptor beta chains sequenced from a single sample in a study of blood T cells in healthy people across ages. Alongside a J-beta primer mix, a sample-barcoded 5' primer served in a second PCR lasting about 7 to 11 cycles. TCRdb processed the 5' RACE reads anew with MiXCR; each CDR3 protein has one entry. The sample consists of some 1.6 million distinct CDR3 sequences, roughly 32% of them appearing once. Sequencing was performed on blood. The receptors originated from a woman in her 30s in good health.

This clonotype was detected only a few times. The V and J genes are TRBV28 and TRBJ2-1, with 9 bases matching TRBD1. Unmatched junction bases numbered 4, after V lost 8 bases and J lost 5 bases. The germline V gene has CDR1 MDHEN and CDR2 SYDVKM. The CDR3 sequence is 13 residues long. In DNA, the CDR3 is TGTGCCAGCGAAGACAGGGGGAACAATGAGCAGTTCTTC. It yields the protein CASEDRGNNEQFF.

This clonotype was observed a handful of times. The J gene is TRBJ1-1, the V gene TRBV7-9; D remains ambiguous. V was clipped by 5 bases and J by 0 bases, with 13 bases between them. CDR3 length equals 15 residues. Germline CDR1 is SEHNR and CDR2 is FQNEAQ (reference sequence). CDR3 region: CASSQDGSLNTEAFF. CDR3 coding DNA: TGTGCCAGCAGCCAAGACGGCAGCCTGAACACTGAAGCTTTCTTT. The full variable domain, its missing parts supplied by reference TRBV7-9 and TRBJ1-1, is DTGVSQNPRHKITKRGQNVTFRCDPISEHNRLYWYRQTLGQGPEFLTYFQNEAQLEKSRLLSDRFSAERPKGSFSTLEIQRTEQGDSAMYLCASSQDGSLNTEAFFGQGTRLTVV.

In its sample, this clonotype was seen many times. V usage is TRBV7-3 and J usage is TRBJ2-3; D is unresolved. V was pared by 5 bases and J by 6 bases, with 12 bases between. The germline gives CDR1 SGHTA, CDR2 FQGTGA. This CDR3 has 13 amino acids. The CDR3 region has the DNA TGTGCCAGCAGCGCCTCTACTGTGGATACGCAGTATTTT. This sequence encodes CASSASTVDTQYF.

The gene calls are TRBV7-3 and TRBJ2-1, with 7 bases aligning to TRBD2. CDR1 is SGHTA, CDR2 FQGTGA, per germline. The CDR3 is 14 residues long. V was pared by 6 bases and J by 8 bases, with 10 bases of the junction left unmatched. The CDR3 bases are TGTGCCAGCAGGCCTAGCGGACGGGGGGATGAGCAGTTCTTC. This codes for CASRPSGRGDEQFF.